This TCR beta chain was obtained from a study of T cell clonotyping in hematopoietic cell transplantation. As concerns this clone: Its target is unknown.

Findings of the study overall: Graft donor and pretransplant recipient Inverse Simpson Index values predicted broader posttransplant TCR diversity. Few recipient clonotypes overlapped donors; over 95% were de novo at given depth.

Generated by immunoSEQ multiplex PCR, the TCRdb table keeps only in-frame clones and is missing some. The sample lists under 9,000 clones; 85% to 90% were seen once. The CDR3 length is 14 residues. Germline CDR1 is MGHDK and CDR2 is SYGVNS. The ends were cut back, 6 bases at V and 3 bases at J, with 14 bases in the middle. This TCR was recovered from a male patient aged 55-69 years who had an allogeneic stem cell transplant from a related donor, so the T cells may come from the graft donor. Some clones in this sample may be carry-over from other donors' samples. This specimen was peripheral blood mononuclear cells, taken at the time of graft-versus-host disease after allogeneic stem cell transplant. The chain couples TRBV25-1 to TRBJ1-1; D ambiguous. CDR3 DNA sequence: TGTGCCAGCAGCGCTAGGAAGGGTTACACTGAAGCTTTCTTT. This sequence encodes CASSARKGYTEAFF.